This TCR beta chain is drawn from a study of early T cells in non-severe SARS-CoV-2 infection. This clonotype was recorded a few times. CDR3 length: 14 amino acids. In germline, CDR1 is DFQATT, CDR2 SNEGSKA (reference sequence). J gave up 0 bases and V 5 bases, and 3 bases lay outside the gene matches. Individual cDNA molecules were tagged with unique molecular identifiers. TCRdb ran MiXCR on the 5' RACE reads and lists one entry per CDR3 protein. The data hold roughly 55,000 distinct CDR3 sequences, with 11% observed a single time. The chain carries TRBV20-1 and TRBJ1-5; 8 bases map to TRBD1. The sequencing sample was made of whole blood. The clonotype comes from an adult who was a healthcare worker with PCR-confirmed SARS-CoV-2 infection or an uninfected control (not recorded which). This CDR3 reads CSARTGNSNQPQHF. As DNA, the CDR3 is TGCAGTGCTCGGACAGGGAATAGCAATCAGCCCCAGCATTTT.